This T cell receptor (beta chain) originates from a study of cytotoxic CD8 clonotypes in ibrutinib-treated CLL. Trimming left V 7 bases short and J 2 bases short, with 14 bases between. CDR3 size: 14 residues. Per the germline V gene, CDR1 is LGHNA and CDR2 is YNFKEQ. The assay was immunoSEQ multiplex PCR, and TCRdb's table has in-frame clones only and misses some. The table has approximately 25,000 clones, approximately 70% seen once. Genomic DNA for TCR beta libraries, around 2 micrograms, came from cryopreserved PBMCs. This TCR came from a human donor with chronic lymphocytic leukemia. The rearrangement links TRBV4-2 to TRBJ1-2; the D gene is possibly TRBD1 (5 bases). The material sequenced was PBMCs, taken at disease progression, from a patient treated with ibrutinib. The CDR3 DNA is TGTGCCAGCACCCTGACAGTTCAGAACTATGGCTACACCTTC. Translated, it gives CASTLTVQNYGYTF.